This TCR beta chain was documented in a study of a mutant IDH1 vaccine in newly diagnosed glioma. Indicated time point: baseline, week 1 (first vaccination visit). Treatment of the sample: pre-vaccination baseline after standard-of-care therapy. Profiling relied on immunoSEQ multiplex PCR, and the TCRdb table lists in-frame clones only, not all of them. The sample records 50,000 to 75,000 clones, more than 90% being singletons. The CDR3 length is 13 residues. Trimming left V 5 bases short and J 4 bases short, with 11 bases between. In germline, CDR1 is SGHTA, CDR2 FQGTGA. This clone was observed a single time.

The specimen comprised PBMCs, sampled from a glioma patient treated with radiotherapy, temozolomide or both. This TCR derives from a man aged 50-60 years with glioma. This chain joins TRBV7-3 and TRBJ1-1; D is ambiguous. DNA of the CDR3: TGTGCCAGCAGCCCGGACTGGGGCACTGAAGCTTTCTTT. It encodes CASSPDWGTEAFF.